Listed below are T cell receptor beta chains from one sample, sequenced in a study of T cell responses to AZD1222 COVID-19 vaccine. This table comes from immunoSEQ multiplex PCR, and its TCRdb copy is limited to in-frame clones, with some not included. The repertoire holds tens of thousands of clones, with less than 95% as singletons. Sample: peripheral blood, taken 28 days after the second AZD1222 dose. The receptors were gathered from an adult who received the AZD1222 COVID-19 vaccine. Each CDR3 is given with its conserved first and last residue. Each record gives: D gene, V gene, clone size, J gene, CDR3 protein, CDR3 DNA. D genes are given only for firm matches. Only some rows state a clone size, as once, few, many or a class for expanded clones.

TRBD2	TRBV7-7	once	TRBJ2-2	CASSLTSGMNTGELFF	TGTGCCAGCAGCTTAACTAGCGGGATGAACACCGGGGAGCTGTTTTTT
NA	TRBV25-1	NA	TRBJ1-5	CASSDTVTLKPQHF	TGTGCCAGCAGTGATACGGTCACCCTAAAGCCCCAGCATTTT
NA	TRBV10-1	few	TRBJ1-1	CASSEQRNTEAFF	TGCGCCAGCAGTGAACAGCGTAACACTGAAGCTTTCTTT
NA	TRBV6-5	once	TRBJ2-5	CASSYLQGTQYF	TGTGCCAGCAGTTACCTCCAGGGGACCCAGTACTTC
NA	TRBV5-4	NA	TRBJ1-2	CASSLTGYNYGYTF	TGTGCCAGCAGCTTGACAGGGTATAACTATGGCTACACCTTC
NA	TRBV6-5	NA	TRBJ1-3	CASSYSIPASGNTIYF	TGTGCCAGCAGTTACTCGATACCAGCCTCTGGAAACACCATATATTTT
NA	TRBV15	NA	TRBJ2-7	CATSRVDYEQYF	TGTGCCACCAGCAGAGTCGACTACGAGCAGTACTTC
NA	TRBV9	once	TRBJ1-1	CASSSERTVLSNTEAFF	TGTGCCAGCAGCTCAGAAAGGACGGTGCTTTCGAACACTGAAGCTTTCTTT
NA	TRBV7-9	NA	TRBJ2-3	CASSWAEDTQYF	TGTGCCAGCAGCTGGGCGGAGGATACGCAGTATTTT
NA	TRBV5-4	NA	TRBJ2-2	CASSLIQGNTGELFF	TGTGCCAGCAGCTTGATACAGGGAAACACCGGGGAGCTGTTTTTT
NA	TRBV7-2	NA	TRBJ1-6	CASSSWTVSSYNSPLHF	TGTGCCAGCAGCTCATGGACGGTCAGCTCCTATAATTCACCCCTCCACTTT
NA	TRBV19	NA	TRBJ1-5	CASSISLGPNQPQHF	TGTGCCAGTAGTATCAGTTTAGGCCCCAATCAGCCCCAGCATTTT
TRBD2	TRBV30	NA	TRBJ2-2	CAWTGVAGGPGELFF	TGTGCCTGGACTGGCGTAGCGGGGGGGCCCGGGGAGCTGTTTTTT
NA	TRBV6-5	NA	TRBJ2-5	CASSSVGSETQYF	TGTGCCAGCAGTTCTGTCGGATCGGAGACCCAGTACTTC
NA	TRBV7-9	NA	TRBJ1-4	CASSFPPNEKLFF	TGTGCCAGCAGCTTTCCACCTAATGAAAAACTGTTTTTT
NA	TRBV2	NA	TRBJ1-4	CASILAATAEKLFF	TGTGCCAGCATCCTGGCTGCGACAGCCGAAAAACTGTTTTTT
TRBD1	TRBV13	NA	TRBJ1-4	CASSSRDRGREKLFF	TGTGCCAGCAGCTCCCGGGACAGGGGGCGTGAAAAACTGTTTTTT
NA	TRBV6-1	NA	TRBJ1-2	CASSEGAGEGYTF	TGTGCCAGCAGTGAAGGGGCAGGGGAAGGCTACACCTTC
TRBD1	TRBV11-2	NA	TRBJ2-7	CASSPYGTGYEQYF	TGTGCCAGCAGCCCATACGGGACAGGCTACGAGCAGTACTTC
NA	TRBV12-3/TRBV12-4	NA	TRBJ1-2	CASRTVPYGYTF	TGTGCCAGCAGGACAGTCCCCTATGGCTACACCTTC
TRBD1	TRBV29-1	once	TRBJ1-2	CSGVGTVGYGYTF	TGCAGCGGAGTAGGGACAGTCGGCTATGGCTACACCTTC
NA	TRBV5-5	NA	TRBJ2-2	CASSRTVNTGELFF	TGTGCCAGCAGCCGGACGGTGAACACCGGGGAGCTGTTTTTT
NA	TRBV7-9	NA	TRBJ1-4	CASSLFFGGPIREKLFF	TGTGCCAGCAGCTTGTTTTTCGGGGGCCCTATTAGGGAAAAACTGTTTTTT
TRBD2	TRBV9	NA	TRBJ2-2	CASSALAGGPTGELFF	TGTGCCAGCAGCGCCCTAGCGGGGGGTCCCACCGGGGAGCTGTTTTTT
TRBD1	TRBV29-1	once	TRBJ1-1	CSGGQRGTEAFF	TGCAGCGGGGGACAGAGGGGCACTGAAGCTTTCTTT
TRBD1	TRBV4-2	NA	TRBJ1-1	CASSQEADRVTEAFF	TGTGCCAGCAGCCAAGAAGCGGACAGGGTGACTGAAGCTTTCTTT
TRBD1	TRBV5-4	NA	TRBJ1-1	CASSLTGEAAEAFF	TGTGCCAGCAGCTTGACAGGGGAAGCCGCTGAAGCTTTCTTT
NA	TRBV6-2/TRBV6-3	NA	TRBJ1-3	CASSYDGGVLRNTIYF	TGTGCCAGCAGTTACGATGGTGGGGTACTTCGAAACACCATATATTTT
NA	TRBV18	few	TRBJ2-7	CASSPLRAGREQYF	TGTGCCAGCTCACCTTTAAGGGCGGGTCGCGAGCAGTACTTC
NA	TRBV11-2	NA	TRBJ1-2	CASSLDDYGYTF	TGTGCCAGCAGCTTAGACGACTATGGCTACACCTTC
NA	TRBV5-6	NA	TRBJ1-3	CASSPGVNSGNTIYF	TGTGCCAGCAGCCCCGGGGTAAACTCTGGAAACACCATATATTTT
NA	TRBV6-1	NA	TRBJ1-2	CASSVAGKPPGYGYTF	TGTGCCAGCAGTGTCGCCGGGAAGCCTCCTGGCTATGGCTACACCTTC
NA	TRBV5-1	NA	TRBJ2-2	CASTPVGRAGTGELFF	TGCGCCAGCACCCCCGTAGGGCGGGCGGGCACCGGGGAGCTGTTTTTT
NA	TRBV5-6	NA	TRBJ1-2	CASSLYPGRGGYTF	TGTGCCAGCAGTTTGTACCCCGGTCGGGGTGGCTACACCTTC
NA	TRBV6-1	once	TRBJ2-5	CASSEQGGETQYF	TGTGCCAGCAGTGAACAGGGCGGGGAGACCCAGTACTTC
NA	TRBV5-1	NA	TRBJ2-7	CASSPTSDRSYEQYF	TGCGCCAGCAGCCCTACATCGGACAGAAGTTACGAGCAGTACTTC
NA	TRBV19	few	TRBJ1-2	CATSTGRWEGYTF	TGTGCCACCTCCACGGGACGATGGGAAGGCTACACCTTC
NA	TRBV12-2	NA	TRBJ1-2	CASRSPTGLGYTF	TGTGCAAGTCGCTCCCCGACAGGGCTGGGCTACACCTTC
NA	TRBV18	NA	TRBJ1-4	CASSPTPNGHEKLFF	TGTGCCAGCTCACCGACGCCCAATGGCCATGAAAAACTGTTTTTT
NA	TRBV6-5	NA	TRBJ1-1	CASRRGGESGTEAFF	TGTGCCAGCAGACGAGGAGGTGAGTCGGGCACTGAAGCTTTCTTT
NA	TRBV29-1	NA	TRBJ1-2	CSVEGGGGSYGYTF	TGCAGCGTTGAAGGAGGAGGGGGGTCCTATGGCTACACCTTC
NA	TRBV7-9	NA	TRBJ2-3	CASSSLPPGADTQYF	TGTGCCAGCAGCTCGCTACCCCCTGGGGCAGATACGCAGTATTTT
NA	TRBV5-1	once	TRBJ2-5	CASKRGPDQETQYF	TGCGCCAGCAAACGGGGGCCGGACCAGGAGACCCAGTACTTC
NA	TRBV7-6	NA	TRBJ1-1	CASSGGMSTEAFF	TGTGCCAGCAGCGGGGGTATGAGCACTGAAGCTTTCTTT
NA	TRBV3-1/TRBV3-2	NA	TRBJ2-2	CASSQAGELFF	TGTGCCAGCAGCCAAGCCGGGGAGCTGTTTTTT